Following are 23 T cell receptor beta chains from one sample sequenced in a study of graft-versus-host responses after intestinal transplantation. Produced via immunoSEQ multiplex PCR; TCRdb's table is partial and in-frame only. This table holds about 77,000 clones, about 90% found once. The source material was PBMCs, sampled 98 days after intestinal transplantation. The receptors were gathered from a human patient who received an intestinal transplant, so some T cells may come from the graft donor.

This CDR3 reads CASHKGAKQETQYF. For the CDR3, the DNA is TGTGCCAGCCACAAGGGGGCAAAGCAAGAGACCCAGTACTTC. The chain combines TRBV7-2 with TRBJ2-5; 7 bases match TRBD1. Germline V CDR1 and CDR2: SGHTA, FQGNSA. J gave up 2 bases and V 8 bases, and 8 bases lay outside the gene matches. CDR3 length: 14 amino acids.

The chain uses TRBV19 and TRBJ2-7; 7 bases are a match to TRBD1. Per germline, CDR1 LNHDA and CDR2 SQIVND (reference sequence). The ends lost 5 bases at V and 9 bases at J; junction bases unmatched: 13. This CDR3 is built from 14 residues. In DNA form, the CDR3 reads TGTGCCAGTAGTGCCGGGACAGCCATGTATGGGCAGTACTTC. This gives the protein CASSAGTAMYGQYF.

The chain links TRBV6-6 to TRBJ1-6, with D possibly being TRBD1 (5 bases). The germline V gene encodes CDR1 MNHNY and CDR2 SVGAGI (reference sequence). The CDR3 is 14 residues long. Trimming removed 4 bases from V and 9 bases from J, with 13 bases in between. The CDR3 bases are TGTGCCAGCAGTTGGGGCTTCGAAGGTTCACCCCTCCACTTT. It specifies CASSWGFEGSPLHF.

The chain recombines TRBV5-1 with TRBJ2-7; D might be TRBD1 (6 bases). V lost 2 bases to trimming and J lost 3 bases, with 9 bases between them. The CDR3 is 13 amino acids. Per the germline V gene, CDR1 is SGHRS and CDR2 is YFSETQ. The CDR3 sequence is CASSFRTDYEQYF. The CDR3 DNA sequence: TGCGCCAGCAGCTTCCGGACAGACTACGAGCAGTACTTC.

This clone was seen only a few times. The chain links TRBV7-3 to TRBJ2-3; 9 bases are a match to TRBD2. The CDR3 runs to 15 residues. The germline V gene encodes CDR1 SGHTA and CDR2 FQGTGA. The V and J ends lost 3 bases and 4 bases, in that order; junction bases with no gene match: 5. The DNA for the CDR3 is TGTGCCAGCAGCTTTAGCGGGAGACCCCCAGATACGCAGTATTTT. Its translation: CASSFSGRPPDTQYF.

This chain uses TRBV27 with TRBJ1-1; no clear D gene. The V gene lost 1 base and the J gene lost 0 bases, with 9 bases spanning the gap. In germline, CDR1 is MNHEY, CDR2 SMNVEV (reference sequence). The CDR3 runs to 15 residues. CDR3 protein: CASSLYGSLNTEAFF. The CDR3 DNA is TGTGCCAGCAGTTTATACGGCAGCCTGAACACTGAAGCTTTCTTT.

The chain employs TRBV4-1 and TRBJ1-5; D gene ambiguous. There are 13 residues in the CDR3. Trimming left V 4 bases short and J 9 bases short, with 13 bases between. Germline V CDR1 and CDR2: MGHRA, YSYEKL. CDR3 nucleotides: TGCGCCAGCAGCCGCTTCTACGGAGGGCCCCAGCATTTT. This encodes CASSRFYGGPQHF.

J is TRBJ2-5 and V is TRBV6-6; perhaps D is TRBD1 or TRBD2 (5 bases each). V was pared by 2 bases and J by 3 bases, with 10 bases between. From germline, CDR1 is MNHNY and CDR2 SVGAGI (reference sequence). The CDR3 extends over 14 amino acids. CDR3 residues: CASSYTRDEETQYF. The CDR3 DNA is TGTGCCAGCAGTTACACTAGGGACGAAGAGACCCAGTACTTC.

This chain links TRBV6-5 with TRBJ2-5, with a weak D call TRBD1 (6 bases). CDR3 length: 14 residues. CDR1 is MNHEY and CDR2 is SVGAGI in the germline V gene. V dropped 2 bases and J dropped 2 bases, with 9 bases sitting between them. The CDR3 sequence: CASSYMDSQETQYF. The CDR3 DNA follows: TGTGCCAGCAGTTACATGGACAGTCAAGAGACCCAGTACTTC.

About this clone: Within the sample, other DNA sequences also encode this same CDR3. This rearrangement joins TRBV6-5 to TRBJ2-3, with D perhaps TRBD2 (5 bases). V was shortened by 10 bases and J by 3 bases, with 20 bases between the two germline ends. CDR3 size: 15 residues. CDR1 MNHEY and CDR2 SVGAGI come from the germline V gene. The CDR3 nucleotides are TGTGCCACAACCCGCCCCGGCGGGCGGACAGATACGCAGTATTTT. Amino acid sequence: CATTRPGGRTDTQYF.

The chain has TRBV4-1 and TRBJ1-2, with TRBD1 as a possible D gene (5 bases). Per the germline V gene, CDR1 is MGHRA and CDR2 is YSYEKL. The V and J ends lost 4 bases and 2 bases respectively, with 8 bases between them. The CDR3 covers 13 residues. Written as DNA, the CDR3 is TGCGCCAGCAGCCCCCGGGACAACTATGGCTACACCTTC. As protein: CASSPRDNYGYTF.

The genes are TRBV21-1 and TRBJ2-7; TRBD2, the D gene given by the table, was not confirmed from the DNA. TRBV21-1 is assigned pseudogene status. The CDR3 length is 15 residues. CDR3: CASSVHPRGSYEQYF. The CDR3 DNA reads TGTGCCAGCAGCGTACACCCTCGGGGCTCCTACGAGCAGTACTTC.

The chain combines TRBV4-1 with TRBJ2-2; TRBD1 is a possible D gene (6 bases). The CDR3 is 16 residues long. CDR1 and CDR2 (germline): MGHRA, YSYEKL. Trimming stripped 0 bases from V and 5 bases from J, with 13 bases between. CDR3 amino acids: CASSQESQGKTGELFF. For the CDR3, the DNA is TGCGCCAGCAGCCAAGAATCGCAGGGGAAAACCGGGGAGCTGTTTTTT.

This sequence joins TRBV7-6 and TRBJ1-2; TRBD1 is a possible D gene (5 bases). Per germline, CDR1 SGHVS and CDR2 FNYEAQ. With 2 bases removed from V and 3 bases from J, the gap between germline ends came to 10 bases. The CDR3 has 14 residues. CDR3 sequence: CASSLSGMDYGYTF. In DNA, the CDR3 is TGTGCCAGCAGCTTATCAGGGATGGACTATGGCTACACCTTC.

CDR3 nucleotides: TGTGCCAGCTGTATGCAGGGAGGGACTGAAGCTTTCTTT. This gives the protein CASCMQGGTEAFF. V is TRBV6-6 and J is TRBJ1-1; perhaps TRBD1 as D (5 bases). CDR1 is MNHNY, CDR2 SVGAGI, per germline (reference sequence). The CDR3 spans 13 residues. The ends were cut back, 8 bases at V and 5 bases at J, with 15 bases in the middle.

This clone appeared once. The CDR3, as DNA: TGTGCCAGCAGCTTTAGGTCAGATGGTGAGCAGTTCTTC. Its protein product is CASSFRSDGEQFF. This chain connects TRBV11-3 to TRBJ2-1; the D is unclear. Germline V gene sequence: CDR1 SGHNT, CDR2 YENEEA. V was pared by 3 bases and J by 9 bases, with 12 bases between. The CDR3 covers 13 residues.

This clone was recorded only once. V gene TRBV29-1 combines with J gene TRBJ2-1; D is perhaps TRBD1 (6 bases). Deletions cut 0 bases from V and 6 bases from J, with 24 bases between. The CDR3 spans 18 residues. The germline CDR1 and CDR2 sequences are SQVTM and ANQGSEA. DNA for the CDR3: TGCAGCGTTGAAGATCTAGGTGAGCCCCGACCAGGGGTCAATGAGCAGTTCTTC. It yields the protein CSVEDLGEPRPGVNEQFF.

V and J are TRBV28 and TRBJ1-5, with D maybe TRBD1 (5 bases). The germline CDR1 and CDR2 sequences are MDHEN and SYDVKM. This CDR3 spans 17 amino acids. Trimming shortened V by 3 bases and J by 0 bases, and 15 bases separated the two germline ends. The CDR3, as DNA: TGTGCCAGCAGTTTTAGGGGCGAGGGGACTAGCAATCAGCCCCAGCATTTT. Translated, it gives CASSFRGEGTSNQPQHF.

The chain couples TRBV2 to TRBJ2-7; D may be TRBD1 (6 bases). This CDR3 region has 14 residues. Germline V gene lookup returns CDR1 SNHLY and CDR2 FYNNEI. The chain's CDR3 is CSSSPGHRLYEQYF. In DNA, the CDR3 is TGTTCCTCTTCCCCGGGACACCGACTCTACGAGCAGTACTTC.

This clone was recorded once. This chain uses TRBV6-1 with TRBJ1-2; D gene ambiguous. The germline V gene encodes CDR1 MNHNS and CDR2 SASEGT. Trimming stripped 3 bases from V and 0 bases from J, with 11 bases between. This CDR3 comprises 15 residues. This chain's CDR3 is CASSERGLANYGYTF. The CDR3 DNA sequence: TGTGCCAGCAGTGAGCGAGGGCTAGCTAACTATGGCTACACCTTC.

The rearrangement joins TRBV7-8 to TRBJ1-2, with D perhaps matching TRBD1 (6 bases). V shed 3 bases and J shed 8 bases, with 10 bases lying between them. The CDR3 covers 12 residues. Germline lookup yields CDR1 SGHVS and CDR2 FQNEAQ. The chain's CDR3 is CASSLTGLGYTF. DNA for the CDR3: TGTGCCAGCAGCTTGACAGGCCTGGGCTACACCTTC.

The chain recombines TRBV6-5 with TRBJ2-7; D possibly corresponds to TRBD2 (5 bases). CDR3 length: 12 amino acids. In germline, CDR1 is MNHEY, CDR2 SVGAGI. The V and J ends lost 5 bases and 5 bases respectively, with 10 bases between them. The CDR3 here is CASSDPGNEQYF. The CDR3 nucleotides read TGTGCCAGCAGTGATCCGGGAAACGAGCAGTACTTC.

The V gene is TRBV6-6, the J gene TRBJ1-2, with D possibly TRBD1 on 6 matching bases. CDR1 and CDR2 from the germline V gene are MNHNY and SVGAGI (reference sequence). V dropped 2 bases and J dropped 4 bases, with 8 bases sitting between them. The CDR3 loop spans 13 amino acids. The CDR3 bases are TGTGCCAGCAGTTACGGGGGCGTCTATGGCTACACCTTC. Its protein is CASSYGGVYGYTF.